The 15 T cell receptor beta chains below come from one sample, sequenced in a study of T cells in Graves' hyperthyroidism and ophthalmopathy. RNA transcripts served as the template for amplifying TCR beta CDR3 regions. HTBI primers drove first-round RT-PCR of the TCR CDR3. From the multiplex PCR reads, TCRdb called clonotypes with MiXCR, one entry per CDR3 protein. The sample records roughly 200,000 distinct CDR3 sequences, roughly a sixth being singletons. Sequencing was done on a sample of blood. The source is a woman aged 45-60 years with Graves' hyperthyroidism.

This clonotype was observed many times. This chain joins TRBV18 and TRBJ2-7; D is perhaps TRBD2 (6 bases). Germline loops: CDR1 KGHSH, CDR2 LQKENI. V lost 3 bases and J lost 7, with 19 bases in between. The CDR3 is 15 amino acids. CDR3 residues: CASSPAGTPLTEQYF. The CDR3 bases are TGTGCCAGCTCACCCGCCGGGACTCCCCTAACGGAGCAGTACTTC. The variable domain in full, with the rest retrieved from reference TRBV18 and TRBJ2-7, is NAGVMQNPRHLVRRRGQEARLRCSPMKGHSHVYWYRQLPEEGLKFMVYLQKENIIDESGMPKERFSAEFPKEGPSILRIQQVVRGDSAAYFCASSPAGTPLTEQYFGPGTRLTVT.

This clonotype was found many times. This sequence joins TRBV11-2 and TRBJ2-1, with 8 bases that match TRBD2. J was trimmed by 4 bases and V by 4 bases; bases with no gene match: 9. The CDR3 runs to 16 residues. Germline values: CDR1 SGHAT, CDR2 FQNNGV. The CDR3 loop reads CASSSLVREVYNEQFF. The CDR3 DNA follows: TGTGCCAGCAGCTCACTGGTGCGGGAGGTATACAATGAGCAGTTCTTC.

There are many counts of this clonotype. The CDR3 is CASGSSGSGYTF. In nucleotides, the CDR3 is TGTGCCAGCGGCTCCTCGGGGTCGGGCTACACCTTC. V gene TRBV27 combines with J gene TRBJ1-2; D ambiguous. This CDR3 contains 12 residues. V was pared by 8 bases and J by 8 bases, with 15 bases between. CDR1 and CDR2 (germline): MNHEY, SMNVEV (reference sequence).

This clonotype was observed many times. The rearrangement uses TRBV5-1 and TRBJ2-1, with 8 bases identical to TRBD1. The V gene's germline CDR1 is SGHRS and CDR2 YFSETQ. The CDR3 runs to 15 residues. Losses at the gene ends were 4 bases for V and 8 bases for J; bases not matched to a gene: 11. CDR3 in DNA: TGCGCCAGCAGCATTACAGGGGGACGTGGGGATGAGCAGTTCTTC. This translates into CASSITGGRGDEQFF.

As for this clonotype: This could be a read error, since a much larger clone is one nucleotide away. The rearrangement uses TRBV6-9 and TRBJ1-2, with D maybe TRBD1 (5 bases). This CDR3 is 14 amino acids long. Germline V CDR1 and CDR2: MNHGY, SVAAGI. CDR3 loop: CASSSPRQNYGHTF. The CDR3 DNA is TGTGCCAGCAGTTCTCCTCGACAGAACTATGGCCACACCTTC.

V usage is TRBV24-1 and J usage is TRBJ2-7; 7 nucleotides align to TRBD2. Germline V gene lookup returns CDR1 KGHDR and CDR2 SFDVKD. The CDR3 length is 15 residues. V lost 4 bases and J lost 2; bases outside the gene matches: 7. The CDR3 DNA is TGTGCCACCAGTGACAGAACAAGCGGGACCTACGAGCAGTACTTC. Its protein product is CATSDRTSGTYEQYF.

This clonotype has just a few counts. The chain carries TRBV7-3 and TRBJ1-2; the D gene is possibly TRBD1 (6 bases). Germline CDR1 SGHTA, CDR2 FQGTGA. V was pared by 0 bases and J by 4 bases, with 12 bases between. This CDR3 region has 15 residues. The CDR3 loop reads CASSLTAGQIYGYTF. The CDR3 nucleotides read TGTGCCAGCAGCTTAACCGCTGGACAGATCTATGGCTACACCTTC.

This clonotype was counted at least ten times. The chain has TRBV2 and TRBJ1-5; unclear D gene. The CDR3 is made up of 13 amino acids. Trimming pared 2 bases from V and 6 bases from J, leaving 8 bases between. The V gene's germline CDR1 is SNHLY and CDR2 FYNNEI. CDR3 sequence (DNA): TGTGCCAGCAGTGAACTGGGTGGTCAGCCCCAGCATTTT. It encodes CASSELGGQPQHF.

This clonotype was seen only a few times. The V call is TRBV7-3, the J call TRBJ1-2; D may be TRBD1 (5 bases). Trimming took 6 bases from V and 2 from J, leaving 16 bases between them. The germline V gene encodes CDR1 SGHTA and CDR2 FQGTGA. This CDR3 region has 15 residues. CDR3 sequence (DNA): TGTGCCAGCAGTCCGGGGCAGTCAGTGAACTATGGCTACACCTTC. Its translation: CASSPGQSVNYGYTF.

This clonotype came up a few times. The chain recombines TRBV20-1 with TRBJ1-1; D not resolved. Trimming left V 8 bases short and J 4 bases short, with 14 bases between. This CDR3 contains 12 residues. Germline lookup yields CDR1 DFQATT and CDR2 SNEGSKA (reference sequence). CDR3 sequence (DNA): TGCAGTCCGTTTGTGGGCCCCACTGAAGCTTTCTTT. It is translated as CSPFVGPTEAFF.

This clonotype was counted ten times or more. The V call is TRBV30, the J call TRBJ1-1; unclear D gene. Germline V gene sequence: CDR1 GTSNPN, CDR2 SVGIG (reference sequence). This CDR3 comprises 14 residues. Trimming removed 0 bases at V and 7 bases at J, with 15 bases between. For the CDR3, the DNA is TGTGCCTGGAGTGTACGGAGGGATATCGGTGAAGCTTTCTTT. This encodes CAWSVRRDIGEAFF.

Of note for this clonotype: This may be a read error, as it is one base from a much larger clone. The CDR3 here is CASSFRSVNTEAFF. For the CDR3, the DNA is TGTGCCAGCAGCTTCAGGTCGGTGAACACTGAAGCTTTCTTT. This chain joins TRBV3-1 and TRBJ1-1; D call uncertain. V lost 5 bases and J lost 0, with 10 bases in between. The germline V gene encodes CDR1 LGHDT and CDR2 YNNKEL (reference sequence). There are 14 residues in the CDR3.

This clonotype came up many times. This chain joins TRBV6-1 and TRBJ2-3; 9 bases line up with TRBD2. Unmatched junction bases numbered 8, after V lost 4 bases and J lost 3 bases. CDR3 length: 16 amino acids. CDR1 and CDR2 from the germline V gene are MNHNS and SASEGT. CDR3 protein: CASSVQPTSGTDTQYF. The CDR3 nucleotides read TGTGCCAGCAGTGTTCAACCGACTAGCGGAACAGATACGCAGTATTTT.

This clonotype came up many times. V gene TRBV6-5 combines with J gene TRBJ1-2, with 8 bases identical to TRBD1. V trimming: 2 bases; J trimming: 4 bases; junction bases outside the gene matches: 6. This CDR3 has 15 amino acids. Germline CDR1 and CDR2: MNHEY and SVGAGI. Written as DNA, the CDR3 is TGTGCCAGCAGTTACGACCCAGGGACAGGCTATGGCTACACCTTC. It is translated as CASSYDPGTGYGYTF.

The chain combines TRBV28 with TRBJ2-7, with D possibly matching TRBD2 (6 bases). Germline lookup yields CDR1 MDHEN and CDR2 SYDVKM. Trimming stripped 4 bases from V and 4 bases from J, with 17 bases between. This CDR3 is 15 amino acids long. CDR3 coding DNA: TGTGCCAGCAGTTCTGCAGCGGGTCTAAAATACGAGCAGTACTTC. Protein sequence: CASSSAAGLKYEQYF.